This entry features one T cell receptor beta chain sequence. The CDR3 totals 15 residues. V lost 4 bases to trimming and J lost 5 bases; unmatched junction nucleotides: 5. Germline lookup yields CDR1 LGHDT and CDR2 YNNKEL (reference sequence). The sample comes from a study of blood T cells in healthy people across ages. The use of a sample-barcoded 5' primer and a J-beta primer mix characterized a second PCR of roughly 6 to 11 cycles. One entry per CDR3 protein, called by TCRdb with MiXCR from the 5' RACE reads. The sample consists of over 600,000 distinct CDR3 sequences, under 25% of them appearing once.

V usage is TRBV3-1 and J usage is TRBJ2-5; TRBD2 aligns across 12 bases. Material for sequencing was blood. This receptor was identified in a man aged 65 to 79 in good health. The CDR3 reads CASSLLAGGRETQYF. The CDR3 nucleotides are TGTGCCAGCAGCCTACTAGCGGGAGGACGGGAGACCCAGTACTTC.